What follows describes a single TCR beta chain. What it recognizes is unknown. This sample is part of a study of T cell repertoires in cytomegalovirus infection. On the study more broadly: Public TCR beta signatures were indicative of both CMV infection and a matching HLA type.

Study observations and caveats: Ex vivo responses were dominated by HLA-C-restricted CMV-specific TCR beta clonotypes. Using cumulative public TCR beta family frequency, the authors identified those who carried CMV together with the relevant HLA.

A single record per CDR3 protein comes from TCRdb applying MiXCR to the reads. The sample contains 740,000 or so distinct CDR3 sequences, about a third of which appear only once. The sample consisted of PBMCs. The TCR comes from a human donor in good health (CMV status not recorded). Some clones in this sample may be carry-over from other donors' samples.

The CDR3 coding sequence is TGTGCCAGTAGTGACCGGAGGGTCCAAGAGACCCAGTACTTC. It translates to CASSDRRVQETQYF. The gene calls are TRBV19 and TRBJ2-5; the D gene is possibly TRBD2 (6 bases). CDR3 length: 14 residues. CDR1 is LNHDA, CDR2 SQIVND, per germline (reference sequence). Trimming pared 5 bases from V and 1 base from J, leaving 11 bases between. Drawing the rest from reference TRBV19 and TRBJ2-5, the complete variable domain is DGGITQSPKYLFRKEGQNVTLSCEQNLNHDAMYWYRQDPGQGLRLIYYSQIVNDFQKGDIAEGYSVSREKKESFPLTVTSAQKNPTAFYLCASSDRRVQETQYFGPGTRLLVL.